These T cell receptor beta chains were read from a single sample in a study of PD-L1 blockade in urothelial cancer. Repertoires were generated with immunoSEQ multiplex PCR, while TCRdb's copy carries only in-frame clones and drops some. This table has 98,000 or so clones, roughly 89% appearing once. Material: PBMCs, obtained around atezolizumab (anti-PD-L1) treatment. The receptors were sampled from a man aged 60-69 years with urothelial cancer. CDR3s include the opening cysteine and the closing phenylalanine or tryptophan. The D gene is left open where the match is weak. Where a row states a size, it is once, few, many or the class of an expanded clone; other rows omit it.

d_call	clone_size	v_call	j_call	cdr3_aa	cdr3_nt
NA	NA	TRBV19	TRBJ2-7	CASSMDSHYEQYF	TGTGCCAGTAGTATGGACAGCCACTACGAGCAGTACTTC
NA	NA	TRBV11-2	TRBJ2-1	CASSLRAGPSYNEQFF	TGTGCCAGCAGCCTTCGGGCGGGTCCCTCCTACAATGAGCAGTTCTTC
TRBD1	NA	TRBV29-1	TRBJ1-1	CSVEIIGTGTEAFF	TGCAGCGTTGAAATTATTGGGACAGGAACTGAAGCTTTCTTT
NA	once	TRBV28	TRBJ2-3	CASGSAGTSTDTQYF	TGTGCCAGTGGGAGTGCGGGAACTAGCACAGATACGCAGTATTTT
NA	NA	TRBV11-3	TRBJ2-5	CASSLSPLETQYF	TGTGCCAGCAGCTTATCTCCCTTAGAGACCCAGTACTTC
NA	NA	TRBV7-3	TRBJ1-3	CASSPNRESGNTIYF	TGTGCCAGCAGTCCAAACAGGGAATCTGGAAACACCATATATTTT
NA	NA	TRBV6-1	TRBJ1-1	CASSEDGRRAEAFF	TGTGCCAGCAGTGAAGACGGGAGAAGGGCTGAAGCTTTCTTT
TRBD2	NA	TRBV5-1	TRBJ2-5	CASSLEGTTQETQYF	TGCGCCAGCAGCTTGGAGGGGACTACGCAAGAGACCCAGTACTTC
TRBD2	few	TRBV18	TRBJ2-3	CASSPTSGAPSTDTQYF	TGTGCCAGCTCACCAACTAGCGGGGCCCCTAGCACAGATACGCAGTATTTT
NA	NA	TRBV29-1	TRBJ2-2	CSVGASGHTGELFF	TGCAGCGTTGGGGCGAGCGGACACACCGGGGAGCTGTTTTTT
NA	NA	TRBV7-2	TRBJ1-4	CASSFGQREKLFF	TGTGCCAGCAGCTTCGGTCAGAGGGAAAAACTGTTTTTT
TRBD1	few	TRBV6-5	TRBJ1-2	CASSYSGTGNYGYTF	TGTGCCAGCAGTTACTCGGGGACAGGGAACTATGGCTACACCTTC
NA	NA	TRBV5-1	TRBJ1-1	CASSLAVNTEAFF	TGCGCCAGCAGCTTGGCAGTGAACACTGAAGCTTTCTTT
NA	NA	TRBV4-1	TRBJ2-2	CASSHKGLPNTGELFF	TGCGCCAGCAGTCACAAAGGACTACCCAACACCGGGGAGCTGTTTTTT
TRBD1	NA	TRBV6-5	TRBJ2-7	CASGVYTGGYEQYF	TGTGCCAGCGGAGTCTATACAGGGGGCTACGAGCAGTACTTC
NA	NA	TRBV7-6	TRBJ2-3	CASSLDPAGQITDTQYF	TGTGCCAGCAGCTTAGATCCGGCGGGACAGATTACAGATACGCAGTATTTT
NA	NA	TRBV4-1	TRBJ1-2	CASSQDRDGGYTF	TGCGCCAGCAGCCAAGACAGGGATGGTGGCTACACCTTC
TRBD1	NA	TRBV4-1	TRBJ1-4	CASSQGQGVTNEKLFF	TGCGCCAGCAGCCAAGGGCAGGGGGTAACTAATGAAAAACTGTTTTTT
TRBD1	NA	TRBV18	TRBJ2-2	CASSPATGGLMELFF	TGTGCCAGCTCACCAGCGACAGGGGGTCTAATGGAGCTGTTTTTT
TRBD1	NA	TRBV7-2	TRBJ2-7	CASSPDRAYEQYF	TGTGCCAGCAGCCCGGACAGGGCCTACGAGCAGTACTTC
NA	NA	TRBV6-1	TRBJ2-3	CASRATESRGYF	TGTGCCAGCAGGGCGACAGAAAGCCGAGGGTATTTT
NA	NA	TRBV21-1	TRBJ2-7	CASSSTGLGYSYEQYF	TGTGCCAGCAGCAGCACAGGGTTGGGGTACTCCTACGAGCAGTACTTC
TRBD1	NA	TRBV6-1	TRBJ2-7	CASNPPGQGYHEQYF	TGTGCCAGCAATCCTCCGGGACAGGGATACCACGAGCAGTACTTC
TRBD2	NA	TRBV4-2	TRBJ2-1	CASSQGQAGIHNEQFF	TGTGCCAGCAGCCAAGGGCAAGCGGGAATCCACAATGAGCAGTTCTTC
NA	NA	TRBV21-1	TRBJ2-7	CASTARGTGGWREQYF	TGTGCCAGCACTGCACGGGGGACAGGGGGCTGGCGCGAGCAGTACTTC
NA	NA	TRBV6-6	TRBJ1-2	CASRLTANYGYTF	TGTGCCAGCAGGCTGACAGCGAACTATGGCTACACCTTC
TRBD1	NA	TRBV19	TRBJ2-7	CASSIGQGYEQYF	TGTGCCAGTAGTATCGGACAGGGCTACGAGCAGTACTTC
TRBD1	NA	TRBV6-1	TRBJ2-5	CASSGSQGAWETQYF	TGTGCCAGCAGTGGTTCGCAGGGGGCTTGGGAGACCCAGTACTTC
TRBD2	NA	TRBV4-3	TRBJ2-3	CASSQFLAGVGDTQYF	TGCGCCAGCAGCCAATTCCTAGCGGGGGTTGGTGATACGCAGTATTTT
NA	NA	TRBV6-6	TRBJ2-7	CASTPAGYSSYEQYF	TGTGCCAGCACCCCAGCAGGTTACAGCTCCTACGAGCAGTACTTC
NA	NA	TRBV7-7	TRBJ2-7	CAGKTSGSREQYF	TGTGCCGGGAAGACTAGTGGTTCCCGCGAGCAGTACTTC
NA	NA	TRBV30	TRBJ2-2	CAWSAIGTNTGELFF	TGTGCCTGGAGTGCGATCGGGACGAACACCGGGGAGCTGTTTTTT
NA	NA	TRBV19	TRBJ1-6	CASSIGLQVDSPLHF	TGTGCCAGTAGTATCGGATTGCAGGTGGATTCACCCCTCCACTTT
NA	NA	TRBV19	TRBJ1-5	CASSPETGDSNQPQHF	TGTGCCAGTAGTCCAGAGACAGGAGATAGCAATCAGCCCCAGCATTTT
NA	NA	TRBV27	TRBJ2-7	CATRMAGKDYEQYF	TGTGCCACCAGGATGGCGGGGAAAGACTACGAGCAGTACTTC
TRBD1	NA	TRBV10-2	TRBJ1-1	CASSEGQGVPEAFF	TGCGCCAGCAGTGAGGGACAGGGTGTCCCTGAAGCTTTCTTT
TRBD1	NA	TRBV18	TRBJ1-4	CASSTTGVSVEKLFF	TGTGCCAGCTCAACAACAGGGGTTTCGGTAGAAAAACTGTTTTTT
NA	NA	TRBV7-2	TRBJ2-4	CASGTGSKNIQYF	TGTGCCAGCGGCACAGGGTCCAAAAACATTCAGTACTTC